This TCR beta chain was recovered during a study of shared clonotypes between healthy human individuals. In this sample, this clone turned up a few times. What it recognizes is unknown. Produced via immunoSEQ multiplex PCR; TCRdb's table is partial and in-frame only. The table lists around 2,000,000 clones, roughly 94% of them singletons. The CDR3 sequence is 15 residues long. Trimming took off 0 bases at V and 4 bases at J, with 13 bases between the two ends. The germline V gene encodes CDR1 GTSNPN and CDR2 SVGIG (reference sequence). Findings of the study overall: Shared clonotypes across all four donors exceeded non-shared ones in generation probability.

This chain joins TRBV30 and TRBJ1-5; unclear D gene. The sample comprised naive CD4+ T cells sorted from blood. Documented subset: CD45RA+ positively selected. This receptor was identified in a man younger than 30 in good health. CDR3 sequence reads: CAWSVEGTPNQPQHF. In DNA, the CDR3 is TGTGCCTGGAGTGTCGAGGGAACTCCTAATCAGCCCCAGCATTTT.